This T cell receptor beta chain was profiled in a study of cytomegalovirus exposure and HLA in healthy donors. Germline V gene sequence: CDR1 SEHNR, CDR2 FQNEAQ (reference sequence). Trimming stripped 7 bases from V and 6 bases from J, with 19 bases between. This CDR3 region has 16 residues. The PCR employed 60 Vbeta primers together with 13 Jbeta primers. The data were produced by immunoSEQ multiplex PCR, yet TCRdb's version contains in-frame clones alone and is incomplete. The sample contains approximately 120,000 clones, approximately 78% of which appear only once. This TCR was sampled from a man aged 35 to 55 in good health and CMV-seronegative. The chain has TRBV7-9 and TRBJ1-6, with a tentative D call TRBD1 (5 bases). The specimen sequenced was PBMCs. CDR3 amino acids: CASNRLREQGNSPLHF. The CDR3 nucleotides are TGTGCCAGCAATCGACTACGGGAGCAGGGTAATTCACCCCTCCACTTT.